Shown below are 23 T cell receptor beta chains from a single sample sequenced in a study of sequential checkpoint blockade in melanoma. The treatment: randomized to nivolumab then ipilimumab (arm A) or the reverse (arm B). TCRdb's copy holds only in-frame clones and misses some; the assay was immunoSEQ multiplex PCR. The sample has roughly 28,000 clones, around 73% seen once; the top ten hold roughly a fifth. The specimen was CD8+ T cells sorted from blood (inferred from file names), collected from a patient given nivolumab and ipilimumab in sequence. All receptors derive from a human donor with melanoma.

The CDR3 DNA reads as TGTGCCAGCAGTTACTCAATAGGGGATGGCTACACCTTC. Translating gives CASSYSIGDGYTF. The chain couples TRBV6-5 to TRBJ1-2, with D possibly matching TRBD1 (5 bases). V lost 0 bases and J lost 6, with 8 bases in between. This CDR3 contains 13 residues. Germline-derived CDR1 and CDR2 are MNHEY and SVGAGI.

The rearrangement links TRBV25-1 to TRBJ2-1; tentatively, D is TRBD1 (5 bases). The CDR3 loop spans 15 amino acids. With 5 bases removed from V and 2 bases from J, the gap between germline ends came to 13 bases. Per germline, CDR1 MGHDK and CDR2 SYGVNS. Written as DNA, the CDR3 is TGTGCCAGCAGTCGACAGACCTTCGCCTACAATGAGCAGTTCTTC. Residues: CASSRQTFAYNEQFF. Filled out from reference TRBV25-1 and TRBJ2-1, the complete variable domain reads EADIYQTPRYLVIGTGKKITLECSQTMGHDKMYWYQQDPGMELHLIHYSYGVNSTEKGDLSSESTVSRIRTEHFPLTLESARPSHTSQYLCASSRQTFAYNEQFFGPGTRLTVL.

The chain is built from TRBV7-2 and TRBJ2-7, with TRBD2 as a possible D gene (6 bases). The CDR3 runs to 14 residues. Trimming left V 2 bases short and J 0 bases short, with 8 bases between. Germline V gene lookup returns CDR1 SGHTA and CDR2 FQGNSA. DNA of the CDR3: TGTGCCAGCAGCTTACTGGGACTCTCCTACGAGCAGTACTTC. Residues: CASSLLGLSYEQYF. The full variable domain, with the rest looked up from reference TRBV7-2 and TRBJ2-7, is GAGVSQSPSNKVTEKGKDVELRCDPISGHTALYWYRQSLGQGLEFLIYFQGNSAPDKSGLPSDRFSAERTGGSVSTLTIQRTQQEDSAVYLCASSLLGLSYEQYFGPGTRLTVT.

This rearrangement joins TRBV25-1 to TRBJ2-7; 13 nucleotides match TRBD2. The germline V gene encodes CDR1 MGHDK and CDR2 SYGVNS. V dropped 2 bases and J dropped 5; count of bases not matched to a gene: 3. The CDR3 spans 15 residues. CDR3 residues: CASSEPGLAGDEQYF. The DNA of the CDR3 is TGTGCCAGCAGTGAACCTGGACTAGCGGGAGACGAGCAGTACTTC.

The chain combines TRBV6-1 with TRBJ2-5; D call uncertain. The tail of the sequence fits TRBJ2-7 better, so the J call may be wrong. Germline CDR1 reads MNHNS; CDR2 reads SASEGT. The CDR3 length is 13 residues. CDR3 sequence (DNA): TGTGCCAGCAGTGAAGCGCCAAGCTACGAGCAGTACTTC. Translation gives CASSEAPSYEQYF.

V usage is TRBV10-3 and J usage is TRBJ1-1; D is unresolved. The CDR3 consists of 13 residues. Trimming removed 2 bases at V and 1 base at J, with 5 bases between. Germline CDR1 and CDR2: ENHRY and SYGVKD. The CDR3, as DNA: TGTGCCATCAGTGAGGAGTGGAACACTGAAGCTTTCTTT. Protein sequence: CAISEEWNTEAFF.

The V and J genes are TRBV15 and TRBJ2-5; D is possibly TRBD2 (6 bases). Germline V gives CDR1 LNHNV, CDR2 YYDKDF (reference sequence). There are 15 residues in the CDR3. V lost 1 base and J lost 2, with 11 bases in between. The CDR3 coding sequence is TGTGCCACCAGCAGAGGCGTTAGCGGACAAGAGACCCAGTACTTC. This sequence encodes CATSRGVSGQETQYF. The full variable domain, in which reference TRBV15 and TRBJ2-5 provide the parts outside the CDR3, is DAMVIQNPRYQVTQFGKPVTLSCSQTLNHNVMYWYQQKSSQAPKLLFHYYDKDFNNEADTPDNFQSRRPNTSFCFLDIRSPGLGDTAMYLCATSRGVSGQETQYFGPGTRLLVL.

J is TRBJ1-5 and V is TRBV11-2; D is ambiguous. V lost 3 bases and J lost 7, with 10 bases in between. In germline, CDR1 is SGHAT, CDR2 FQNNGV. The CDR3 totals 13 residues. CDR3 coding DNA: TGTGCCAGCAGCTTCTCGGGGAACCAGCCCCAGCATTTT. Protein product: CASSFSGNQPQHF.

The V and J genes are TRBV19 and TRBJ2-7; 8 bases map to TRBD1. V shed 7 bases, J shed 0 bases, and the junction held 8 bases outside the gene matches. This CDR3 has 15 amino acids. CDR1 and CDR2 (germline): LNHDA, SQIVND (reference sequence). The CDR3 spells CASTPDRESSYEQYF. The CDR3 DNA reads TGTGCCAGTACCCCGGACAGGGAAAGCTCCTACGAGCAGTACTTC.

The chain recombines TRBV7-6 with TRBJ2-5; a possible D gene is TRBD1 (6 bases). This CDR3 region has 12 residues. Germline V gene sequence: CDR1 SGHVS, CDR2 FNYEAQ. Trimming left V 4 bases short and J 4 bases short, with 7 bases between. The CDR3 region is CASSSGAETQYF. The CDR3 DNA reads TGTGCCAGCAGCTCAGGGGCAGAGACCCAGTACTTC.

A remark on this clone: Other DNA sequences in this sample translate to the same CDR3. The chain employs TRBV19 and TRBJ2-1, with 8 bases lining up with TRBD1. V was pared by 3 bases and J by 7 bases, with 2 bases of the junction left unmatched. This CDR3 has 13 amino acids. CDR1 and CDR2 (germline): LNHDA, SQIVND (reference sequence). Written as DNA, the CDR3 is TGTGCCAGTAGTATTGACAGGGGTAATGAGCAGTTCTTC. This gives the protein CASSIDRGNEQFF.

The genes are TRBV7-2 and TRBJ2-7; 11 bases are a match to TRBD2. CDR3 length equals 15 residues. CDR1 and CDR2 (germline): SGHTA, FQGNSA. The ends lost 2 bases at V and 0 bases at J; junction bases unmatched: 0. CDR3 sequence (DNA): TGTGCCAGCAGCTTAACTAGCGGGAGCTCCTACGAGCAGTACTTC. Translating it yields CASSLTSGSSYEQYF.

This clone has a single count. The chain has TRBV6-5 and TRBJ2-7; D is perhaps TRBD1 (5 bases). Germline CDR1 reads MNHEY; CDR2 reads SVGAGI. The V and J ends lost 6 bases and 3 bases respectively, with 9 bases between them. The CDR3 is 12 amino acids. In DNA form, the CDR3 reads TGTGCCAGCAGCTTAGACAGCTACGAGCAGTACTTC. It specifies CASSLDSYEQYF.

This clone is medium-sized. The CDR3: CASSLPGVGGTEAFF. CDR3 bases: TGTGCCAGCAGTTTACCGGGGGTTGGGGGCACTGAAGCTTTCTTT. V gene TRBV28 combines with J gene TRBJ1-1; weak D call: TRBD1 (5 bases). Trimming removed 2 bases at V and 4 bases at J, with 14 bases between. The CDR3 loop spans 15 amino acids. Germline CDR1 MDHEN, CDR2 SYDVKM.

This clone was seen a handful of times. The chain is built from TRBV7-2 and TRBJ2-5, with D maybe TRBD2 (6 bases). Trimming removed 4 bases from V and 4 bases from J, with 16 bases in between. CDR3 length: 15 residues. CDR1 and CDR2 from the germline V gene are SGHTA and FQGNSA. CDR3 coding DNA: TGTGCCAGCAGCTCGTCCGGGACTTGGGGAGAGACCCAGTACTTC. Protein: CASSSSGTWGETQYF. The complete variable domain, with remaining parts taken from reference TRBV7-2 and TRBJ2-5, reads GAGVSQSPSNKVTEKGKDVELRCDPISGHTALYWYRQSLGQGLEFLIYFQGNSAPDKSGLPSDRFSAERTGGSVSTLTIQRTQQEDSAVYLCASSSSGTWGETQYFGPGTRLLVL.

The CDR3 protein is CSGLQGTKNIQYF. The CDR3 DNA reads as TGCAGCGGACTACAGGGGACCAAAAACATTCAGTACTTC. The J gene is TRBJ2-4, the V gene TRBV29-1; TRBD1 agrees at 7 bases. CDR3 length: 13 residues. V lost 7 bases and J lost 2; bases outside the gene matches: 5. CDR1 is SQVTM, CDR2 ANQGSEA, per germline.

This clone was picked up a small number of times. The CDR3 region is CASNIDRAYGYTF. For the CDR3, the DNA is TGTGCCAGCAACATTGACAGGGCCTATGGCTACACCTTC. The rearrangement joins TRBV21-1 to TRBJ1-2; TRBD1 is the table's D call, not checked against the DNA. TRBV21-1 is a pseudogene. There are 13 residues in the CDR3.

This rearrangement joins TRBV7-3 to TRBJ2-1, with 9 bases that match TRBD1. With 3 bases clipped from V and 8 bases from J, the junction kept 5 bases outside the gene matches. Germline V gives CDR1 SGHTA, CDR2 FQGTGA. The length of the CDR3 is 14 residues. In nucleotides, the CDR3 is TGTGCCAGCAGCTTGGGGACAGGGAGCTATGAGCAGTTCTTC. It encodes CASSLGTGSYEQFF.

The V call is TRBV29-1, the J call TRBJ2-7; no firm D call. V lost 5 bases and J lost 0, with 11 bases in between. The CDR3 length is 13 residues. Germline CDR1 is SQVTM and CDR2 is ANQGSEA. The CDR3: CSVLSGGSYEQYF. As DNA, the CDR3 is TGCAGCGTTTTGAGTGGTGGCTCCTACGAGCAGTACTTC.

The CDR3 coding sequence is TGTGCCAGCTCACCACCGGGACAGGGGGCTTCGGACACTGAAGCTTTCTTT. As protein: CASSPPGQGASDTEAFF. The V gene is TRBV18, the J gene TRBJ1-1; 12 bases align to TRBD1. V trimming: 0 bases; J trimming: 3 bases; junction bases outside the gene matches: 5. CDR3 length: 17 amino acids. The V gene's germline CDR1 is KGHSH and CDR2 LQKENI.

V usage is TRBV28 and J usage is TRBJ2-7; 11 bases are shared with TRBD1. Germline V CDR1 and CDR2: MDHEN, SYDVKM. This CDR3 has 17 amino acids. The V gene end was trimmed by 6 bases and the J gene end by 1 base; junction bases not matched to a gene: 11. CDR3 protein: CASSRGTGGQGSYEQYF. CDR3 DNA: TGTGCCAGCAGCCGCGGGACAGGGGGTCAAGGGTCCTACGAGCAGTACTTC.

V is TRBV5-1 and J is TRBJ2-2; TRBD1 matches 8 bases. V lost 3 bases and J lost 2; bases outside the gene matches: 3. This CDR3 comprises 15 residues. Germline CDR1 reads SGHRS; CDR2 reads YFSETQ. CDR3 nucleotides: TGCGCCAGCAGCTGGACAGGGAGTAACACCGGGGAGCTGTTTTTT. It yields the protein CASSWTGSNTGELFF.

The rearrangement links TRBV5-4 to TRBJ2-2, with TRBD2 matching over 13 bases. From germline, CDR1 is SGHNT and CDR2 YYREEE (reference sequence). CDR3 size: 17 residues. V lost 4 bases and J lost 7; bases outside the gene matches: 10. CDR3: CASSLGLAGSGGGELFF. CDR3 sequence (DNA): TGTGCCAGCAGCCTGGGACTAGCGGGGTCGGGAGGCGGGGAGCTGTTTTTT.